This passage covers 9 T cell receptor beta chains from one sample sequenced in a study of T cell changes during pregnancy in multiple sclerosis. Produced via immunoSEQ multiplex PCR; TCRdb's table is partial and in-frame only. The repertoire holds approximately 63,000 clones, with about 93% as singletons. Material: CD8+ T cells from peripheral blood mononuclear cells, obtained in the third trimester of pregnancy. All receptors derive from a female donor with multiple sclerosis, enrolled in a pregnancy study.

J is TRBJ2-1 and V is TRBV29-1; D is unclear. Trimming took 7 bases from V and 8 from J, leaving 21 bases between them. The CDR3 totals 14 residues. Germline V CDR1 and CDR2: SQVTM, ANQGSEA. The CDR3 DNA reads as TGCAGCGCCAGCCTTGGGCCCGAGTCGGATGAGCAGTTCTTC. Protein product: CSASLGPESDEQFF.

This clone was seen only once. The chain combines TRBV27 with TRBJ2-7, with 10 nucleotides matching TRBD1. CDR1 MNHEY and CDR2 SMNVEV come from the germline V gene (reference sequence). The CDR3 sequence is 13 residues long. J was trimmed by 6 bases and V by 4 bases; bases with no gene match: 3. CDR3 sequence: CASSSDRGREQYF. The CDR3 DNA is TGTGCCAGCAGTTCAGACAGGGGGCGCGAGCAGTACTTC.

V usage is TRBV25-1 and J usage is TRBJ1-1, with TRBD1 matching 7 bases. This CDR3 has 18 residues. Germline assignment: CDR1 MGHDK and CDR2 SYGVNS. With 0 bases clipped from V and 0 bases from J, the junction kept 10 bases outside the gene matches. CDR3 protein: CASSEYPSLGQMNTEAFF. The DNA for the CDR3 is TGTGCCAGCAGTGAATACCCCAGCTTGGGACAGATGAACACTGAAGCTTTCTTT.

Here the CDR3 DNA reads TGTGCCAGCAGCTTACGGACTATGGGTGAGCAGTTCTTC. Encoded protein: CASSLRTMGEQFF. This sequence joins TRBV7-7 and TRBJ2-1, with a tentative D call TRBD2 (6 bases). The ends were cut back, 2 bases at V and 9 bases at J, with 11 bases in the middle. The CDR3 extends over 13 amino acids. From germline, CDR1 is SSHAT and CDR2 FNYEAQ (reference sequence).

This chain links TRBV4-2 with TRBJ1-2; 7 bases map to TRBD1. The junction had 6 bases not matched to a gene; V was cut back by 1 base and J by 4 bases. Germline values: CDR1 LGHNA, CDR2 YNFKEQ. The CDR3 consists of 15 residues. The CDR3 nucleotides are TGTGCCAGCAGCCAAGTGAGGGGGCGGTTCTATGGCTACACCTTC. It is translated as CASSQVRGRFYGYTF.

This rearrangement joins TRBV6-5 to TRBJ1-1; TRBD1 might be the D (5 bases). Germline-derived CDR1 and CDR2 are MNHEY and SVGAGI. CDR3 length equals 13 residues. The germline V and J ends were trimmed by 0 bases and 11 bases, with 13 bases remaining between them. CDR3 loop: CASSYSLTGGAFF. The CDR3 bases are TGTGCCAGCAGTTACTCCCTTACGGGGGGTGCTTTCTTT.

This clone appeared a single time. J is TRBJ2-7 and V is TRBV9; 11 bases are shared with TRBD1. Trimming took 4 bases from V and 4 from J; bases not matched to a gene: 10. The CDR3 sequence is 16 residues long. CDR1 SGDLS and CDR2 YYNGEE come from the germline V gene. The CDR3 bases are TGTGCCAGCAGCATTGATGGGACAGGGGGGGAATACGAGCAGTACTTC. Protein sequence: CASSIDGTGGEYEQYF.

This chain connects TRBV29-1 to TRBJ2-1, with 7 bases that match TRBD2. J lost 5 bases, V lost 3 bases, and 4 bases had no gene match. The CDR3 extends over 13 amino acids. Germline values: CDR1 SQVTM, CDR2 ANQGSEA. The CDR3 sequence is CSVELAENNEQFF. The CDR3 DNA follows: TGCAGCGTTGAGCTAGCGGAAAACAATGAGCAGTTCTTC.

The chain recombines TRBV5-6 with TRBJ2-5; 7 nucleotides match TRBD2. The assigned J gene may be wrong: the sequence end matches TRBJ2-7 better. This CDR3 is built from 14 residues. CDR1 and CDR2 (germline): SGHDT, YYEEEE. The CDR3 loop is CASAVGGGSYEQYF. The CDR3 DNA is TGTGCCAGCGCCGTGGGTGGCGGGAGCTACGAGCAGTACTTC.